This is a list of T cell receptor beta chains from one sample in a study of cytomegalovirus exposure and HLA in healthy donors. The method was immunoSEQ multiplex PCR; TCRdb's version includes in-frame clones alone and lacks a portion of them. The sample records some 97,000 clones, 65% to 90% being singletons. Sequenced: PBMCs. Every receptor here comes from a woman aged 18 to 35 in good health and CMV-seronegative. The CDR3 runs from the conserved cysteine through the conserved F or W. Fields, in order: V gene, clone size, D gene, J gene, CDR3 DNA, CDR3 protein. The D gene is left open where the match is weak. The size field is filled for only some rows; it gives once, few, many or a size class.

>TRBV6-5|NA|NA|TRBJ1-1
TGTGCCAGCAGTGGGGCAGCGAACACTGAAGCTTTCTTT
CASSGAANTEAFF
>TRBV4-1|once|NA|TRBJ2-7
TGCGCCAGCAGCCAAGATGGGGGGGCGGACGAGCAGTACTTC
CASSQDGGADEQYF
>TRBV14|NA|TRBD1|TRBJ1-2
TGTGCCAGCAGCCCACAGGGGTACTATGGCTACACCTTC
CASSPQGYYGYTF
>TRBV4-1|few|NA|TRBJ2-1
TGCGCCAGCAGCCAAGACGGCGGCGGGGAGCAGTTCTTC
CASSQDGGGEQFF
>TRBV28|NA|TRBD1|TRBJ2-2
TGTGCCAGCAGTCGAGGACAGGACGTGAACACCGGGGAGCTGTTTTTT
CASSRGQDVNTGELFF
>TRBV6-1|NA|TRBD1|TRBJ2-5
TGTGCCAGCAGTCGGGACAGAACTTTTCAAGAGACCCAGTACTTC
CASSRDRTFQETQYF
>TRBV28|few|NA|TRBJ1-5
TGTGCCAGCAGTTTATGGTGGACAGAGGACAATCAGCCCCAGCATTTT
CASSLWWTEDNQPQHF
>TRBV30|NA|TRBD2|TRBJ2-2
TGTGCCTGGAGTGTACGTCTAGCGGGAGCCGGGGAGCTGTTTTTT
CAWSVRLAGAGELFF
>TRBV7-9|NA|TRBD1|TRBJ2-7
TGTGCCAGCAGCTTAGGACAGGGGGATTATTACGAGCAGTACTTC
CASSLGQGDYYEQYF
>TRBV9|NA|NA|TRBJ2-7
TGTGCCAGCAGCGTAGATGGGACTGGATGCTACGAGCAGTACTTC
CASSVDGTGCYEQYF
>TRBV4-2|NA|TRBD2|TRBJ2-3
TGTGCCAGCAGCCAAGAGACTGGGACTAGCGGGCTTCTAAGCACAGATACGCAGTATTTT
CASSQETGTSGLLSTDTQYF
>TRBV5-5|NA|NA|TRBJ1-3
TGTGCCAGCAGCTTGACAGGCTTCTCTGGAAACACCATATATTTT
CASSLTGFSGNTIYF
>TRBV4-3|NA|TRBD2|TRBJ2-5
TGCGCCAGCAGCCAGGGACTAGAAAAACCGCCGCGACAGTACTTC
CASSQGLEKPPRQYF
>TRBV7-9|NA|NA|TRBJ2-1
TGTGCCTTAGGGGCCACCCTACTCTGGGATGAGCAGTTCTTC
CALGATLLWDEQFF
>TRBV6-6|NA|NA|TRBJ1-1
TGTGCCAGCAGTTACAGGGGCGACACTGAAGCTTTCTTT
CASSYRGDTEAFF
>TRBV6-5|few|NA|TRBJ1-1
TGTGCCAGCAGTTATGTAACAGCCGAAATGAACACTGAAGCTTTCTTT
CASSYVTAEMNTEAFF
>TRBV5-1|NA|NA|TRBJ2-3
TGCGCCAGCAGTTCGCCGGGGGAGACAGATACGCAGTATTTT
CASSSPGETDTQYF
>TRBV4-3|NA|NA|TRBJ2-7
TGCGCCAGCAGCCAAGAATGGGCGGGGGCGACCTACGAGCAGTACTTC
CASSQEWAGATYEQYF
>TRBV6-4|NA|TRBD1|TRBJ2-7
TGTGCCAGCAGTTCCCTACAGGGGGCCGCCTACGAGCAGTACTTC
CASSSLQGAAYEQYF
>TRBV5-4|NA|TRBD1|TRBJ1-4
TGTGCCAGCAGCTTGGACAGGGGGCTGAAACTGTTTTTT
CASSLDRGLKLFF
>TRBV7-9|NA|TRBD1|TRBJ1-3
TGTGCCAGCAGCCCCCGGGACAGCTCTGGAAACACCATATATTTT
CASSPRDSSGNTIYF
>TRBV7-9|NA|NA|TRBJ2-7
TGTGCCATACGGACTGCCGCTGACTCCTACGAGCAGTACTTC
CAIRTAADSYEQYF
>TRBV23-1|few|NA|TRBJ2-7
TGCGCCAGCAGTCAATCCTTAAATATACAGACAGGCGGACTCTACGAGCAGTACTTC
CASSQSLNIQTGGLYEQYF
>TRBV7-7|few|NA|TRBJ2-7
TGTGCCAGCAGCTTAAACTCGAAATCCTACGAGCAGTACTTC
CASSLNSKSYEQYF
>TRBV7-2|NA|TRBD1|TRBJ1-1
TGTGCCAGCAGCCCCACGGGGGCAGGGGGTGAAGCTTTCTTT
CASSPTGAGGEAFF
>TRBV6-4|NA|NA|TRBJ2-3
TGTGCCAGCAGCCACGATCCGGGAACGGGCACAGATACGCAGTATTTT
CASSHDPGTGTDTQYF
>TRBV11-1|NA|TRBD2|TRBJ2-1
TGTGCCAGCAGCTTATTCAGACTAGCGGGGGACCTCTCCTACAATGAGCAGTTCTTC
CASSLFRLAGDLSYNEQFF
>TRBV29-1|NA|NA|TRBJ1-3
TGCAGCGTTGAGGGGCCGGGGGGGAGCTCTGGAAACACCATATATTTT
CSVEGPGGSSGNTIYF
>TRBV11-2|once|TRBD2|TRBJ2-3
TGTGCCAGCAGCTTCGCTATAGCGGGGGCGGATTCCACAGATACGCAGTATTTT
CASSFAIAGADSTDTQYF
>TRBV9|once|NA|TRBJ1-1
TGTGCCAGCAGTGCCTCGGAGATCGCGACTGAAGCTTTCTTT
CASSASEIATEAFF
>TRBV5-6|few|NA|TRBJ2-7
TGTGCCAGCAGCCGAAGAGAGTTCGGGAGCTCCTACGAGCAGTACTTC
CASSRREFGSSYEQYF
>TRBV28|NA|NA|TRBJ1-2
TGTGCCAGCAGTTTATACGGGGGGGGCTACACCTTC
CASSLYGGGYTF
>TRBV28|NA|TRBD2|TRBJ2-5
TGTGCCAGCAGGGGACTAGCGGGAGTACGGCGAGAGACCCAGTACTTC
CASRGLAGVRRETQYF
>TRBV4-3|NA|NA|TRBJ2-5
TGCGCCAGCAGCCGAGACCGAGGTGGGGAGACCCAGTACTTC
CASSRDRGGETQYF
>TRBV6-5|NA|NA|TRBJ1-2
TGTGCCAGCACCCCGGGTGGCTATGGCTACACCTTC
CASTPGGYGYTF
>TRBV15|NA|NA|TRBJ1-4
TGTGCCACCAGCAGAGAAGGACAGAGTAATGAAAAACTGTTTTTT
CATSREGQSNEKLFF
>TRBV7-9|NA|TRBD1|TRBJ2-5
TGTGCCAGCAGGATCTCGACAGGGCGGGAGACCCAGTACTTC
CASRISTGRETQYF
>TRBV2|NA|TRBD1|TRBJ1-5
TGTGCCAGCAGAGACAGGGTTTATAGCAATCAGCCCCAGCATTTT
CASRDRVYSNQPQHF
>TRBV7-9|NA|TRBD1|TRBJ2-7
TGTGCCAGCAGCTCCGGACAGGGCCACACCTACGAGCAGTACTTC
CASSSGQGHTYEQYF
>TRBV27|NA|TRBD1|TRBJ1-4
TGTGCCAGCAGTCTCCAGGGGGGAACTAATGAAAAACTGTTTTTT
CASSLQGGTNEKLFF
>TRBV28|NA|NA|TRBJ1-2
TGTGCCAGCAGTTACAAGGGGGGGTCCTATGGCTACACCTTC
CASSYKGGSYGYTF
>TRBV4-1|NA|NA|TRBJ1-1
TGCGCCAGCAGCCAAGTCGGGGGGGTCGGGGACACTGAAGCTTTCTTT
CASSQVGGVGDTEAFF
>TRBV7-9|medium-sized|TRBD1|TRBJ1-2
TGTGCCAGCAGCTTGACAGGGCGAGGCTACACCTTC
CASSLTGRGYTF